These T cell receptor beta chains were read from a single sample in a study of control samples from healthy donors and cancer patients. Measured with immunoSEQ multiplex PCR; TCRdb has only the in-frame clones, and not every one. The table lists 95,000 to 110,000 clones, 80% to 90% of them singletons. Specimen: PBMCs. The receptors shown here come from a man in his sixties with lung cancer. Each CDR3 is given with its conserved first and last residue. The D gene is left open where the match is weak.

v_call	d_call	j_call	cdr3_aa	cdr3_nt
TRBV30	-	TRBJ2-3	CAWSVQLGDTQYF	TGTGCCTGGAGTGTACAGTTGGGAGATACGCAGTATTTT
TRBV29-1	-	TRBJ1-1	CSGGGGNTEAFF	TGCAGCGGGGGTGGAGGGAACACTGAAGCTTTCTTT
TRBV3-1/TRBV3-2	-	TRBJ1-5	CASSPRGQTYSNQPQHF	TGTGCCAGCAGCCCCCGAGGACAGACGTATAGCAATCAGCCCCAGCATTTT
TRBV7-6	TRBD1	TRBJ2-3	CASSLTGGRDTQYF	TGTGCCAGCAGCTTGACAGGGGGGAGGGATACGCAGTATTTT
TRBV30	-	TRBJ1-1	CAWSPGHLNTEAFF	TGTGCCTGGAGCCCGGGACACCTGAACACTGAAGCTTTCTTT
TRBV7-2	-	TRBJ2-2	CASSRTEVTGELFF	TGTGCCAGCAGCCGGACAGAAGTGACCGGGGAGCTGTTTTTT
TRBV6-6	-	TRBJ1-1	CASRSQNTEAFF	TGTGCCAGCAGATCACAGAACACTGAAGCTTTCTTT
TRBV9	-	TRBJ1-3	CASGSSGNTIYF	TGTGCCAGCGGGTCTTCTGGAAACACCATATATTTT
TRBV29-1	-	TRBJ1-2	CSVDRMNYGYTF	TGCAGCGTTGACAGGATGAACTATGGCTACACCTTC
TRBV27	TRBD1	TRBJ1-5	CASSSQGAIQPQHF	TGTGCCAGCAGTTCACAGGGGGCAATTCAGCCCCAGCATTTT
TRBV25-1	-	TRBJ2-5	CASSDPGHQETQYF	TGTGCCAGCAGTGACCCGGGACATCAAGAGACCCAGTACTTC
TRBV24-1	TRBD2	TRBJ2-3	CATSDPSGRTDTQYF	TGTGCCACCAGTGATCCTAGCGGACGCACAGATACGCAGTATTTT